This T cell receptor (beta chain) emerged from a study of human T cells and chemical hapten exposure. What the library attached to individual cDNA molecules were unique molecular identifiers. TCRdb reanalysed the RACE reads using MiXCR and keeps one entry per CDR3 protein. The repertoire has tens of thousands of distinct CDR3 sequences, roughly 6.7% of them found once; the top ten carry approximately 1.6%. Study results and caveats: The study found expanded TCRs formed significantly more large CDR3 similarity clusters than controls. Patch test score was positively correlated with the counts of TCRs that had expanded at PT1.

This clonotype was seen a handful of times. Its antigen is still unknown. The V gene's germline CDR1 is MNHNS and CDR2 SASEGT. Trimming took 2 bases from V and 0 from J, leaving 10 bases between them. The CDR3 is made up of 15 amino acids. Documented time point: pre-sensitization, week 0. Documented treatment: therapeutic diphenylcyclopropenone sensitization with weekly scalp DPC. Unfractionated whole blood was the source of the extracted total RNA. Specimen: whole blood, collected in connection with sensitization to the hapten diphenylcyclopropenone (DPC). The sequence came from a woman aged 30 to 39 with alopecia areata. Some clones in this sample may be carry-over from other donors' samples. The rearrangement joins TRBV6-1 to TRBJ1-1, with D unclear. This CDR3 is CASSENGALNTEAFF. As DNA, the CDR3 is TGTGCCAGCAGTGAAAATGGAGCGCTGAACACTGAAGCTTTCTTT.